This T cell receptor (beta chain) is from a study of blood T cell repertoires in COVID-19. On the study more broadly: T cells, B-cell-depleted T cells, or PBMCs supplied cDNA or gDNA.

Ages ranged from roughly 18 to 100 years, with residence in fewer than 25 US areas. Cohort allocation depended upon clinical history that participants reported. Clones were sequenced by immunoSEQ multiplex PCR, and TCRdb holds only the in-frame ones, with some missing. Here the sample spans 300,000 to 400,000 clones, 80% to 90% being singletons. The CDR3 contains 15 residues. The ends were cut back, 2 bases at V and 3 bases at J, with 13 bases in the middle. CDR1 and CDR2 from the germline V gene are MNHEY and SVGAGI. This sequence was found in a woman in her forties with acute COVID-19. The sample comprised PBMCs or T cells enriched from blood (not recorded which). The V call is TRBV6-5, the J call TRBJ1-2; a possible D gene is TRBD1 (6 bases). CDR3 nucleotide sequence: TGTGCCAGCAGTTACGGGCAGGGGTTGCACTATGGCTACACCTTC. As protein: CASSYGQGLHYGYTF.